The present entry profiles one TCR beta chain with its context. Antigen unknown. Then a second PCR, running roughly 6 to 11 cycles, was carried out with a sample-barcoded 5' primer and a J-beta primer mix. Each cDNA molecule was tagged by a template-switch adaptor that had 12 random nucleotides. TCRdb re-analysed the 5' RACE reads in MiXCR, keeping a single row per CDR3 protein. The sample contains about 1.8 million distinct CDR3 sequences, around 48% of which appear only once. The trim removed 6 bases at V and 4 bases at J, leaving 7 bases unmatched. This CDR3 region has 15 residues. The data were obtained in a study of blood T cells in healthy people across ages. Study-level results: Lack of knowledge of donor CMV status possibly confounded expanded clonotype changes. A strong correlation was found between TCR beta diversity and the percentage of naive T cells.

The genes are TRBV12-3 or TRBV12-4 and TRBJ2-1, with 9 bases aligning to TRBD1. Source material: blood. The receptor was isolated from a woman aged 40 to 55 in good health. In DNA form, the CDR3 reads TGTGCCAGCAGGGAGGGGACAGGGTATTACAATGAGCAGTTCTTC. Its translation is CASREGTGYYNEQFF.